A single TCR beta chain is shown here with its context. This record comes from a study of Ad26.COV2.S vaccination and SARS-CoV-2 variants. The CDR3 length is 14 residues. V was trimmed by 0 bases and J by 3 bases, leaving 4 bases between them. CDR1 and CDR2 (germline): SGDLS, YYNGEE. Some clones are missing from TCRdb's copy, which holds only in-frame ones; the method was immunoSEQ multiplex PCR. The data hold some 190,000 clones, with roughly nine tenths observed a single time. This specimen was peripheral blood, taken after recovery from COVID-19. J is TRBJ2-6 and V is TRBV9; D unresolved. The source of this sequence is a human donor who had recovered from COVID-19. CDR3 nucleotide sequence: TGTGCCAGCAGCGTAGATGGTGGGGCCAACGTCCTGACTTTC. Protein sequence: CASSVDGGANVLTF.